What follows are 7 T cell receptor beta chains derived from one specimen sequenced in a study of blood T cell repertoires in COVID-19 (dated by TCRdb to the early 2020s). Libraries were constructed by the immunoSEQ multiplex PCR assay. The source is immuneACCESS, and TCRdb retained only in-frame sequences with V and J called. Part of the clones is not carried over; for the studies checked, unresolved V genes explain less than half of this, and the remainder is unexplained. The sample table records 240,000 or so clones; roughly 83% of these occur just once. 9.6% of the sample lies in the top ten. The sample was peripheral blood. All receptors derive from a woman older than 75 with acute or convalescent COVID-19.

In DNA, the CDR3 is TGTGCCTGGAGTCTCCGGAGTTGGTACGAGCAGTACTTC. This translates into CAWSLRSWYEQYF. The rearrangement joins TRBV30 to TRBJ2-7; D call uncertain. Germline CDR1 is GTSNPN and CDR2 is SVGIG (reference sequence). The length of the CDR3 is 13 residues. The V end lost 2 bases, the J end lost 4 bases, and 12 bases lay between the germline ends.

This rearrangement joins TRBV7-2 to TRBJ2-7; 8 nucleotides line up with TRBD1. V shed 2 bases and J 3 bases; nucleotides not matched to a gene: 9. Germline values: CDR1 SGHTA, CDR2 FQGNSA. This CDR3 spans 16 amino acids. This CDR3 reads CASSLYPAGQGYEQYF. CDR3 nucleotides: TGTGCCAGCAGCTTATACCCCGCCGGACAGGGCTACGAGCAGTACTTC.

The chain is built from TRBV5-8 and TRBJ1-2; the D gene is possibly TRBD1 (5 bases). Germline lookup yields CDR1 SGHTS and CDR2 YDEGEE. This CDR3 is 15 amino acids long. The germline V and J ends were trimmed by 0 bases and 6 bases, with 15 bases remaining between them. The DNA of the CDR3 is TGTGCCAGCAGCTTGGCTACAAGGACACCCAATGGCTACACCTTC. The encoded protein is CASSLATRTPNGYTF.

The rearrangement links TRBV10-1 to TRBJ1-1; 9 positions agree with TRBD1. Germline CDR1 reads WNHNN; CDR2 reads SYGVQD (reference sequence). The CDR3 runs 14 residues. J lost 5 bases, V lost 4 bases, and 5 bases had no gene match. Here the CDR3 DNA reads TGCGCCAGCAGTGGGGACAGGGTCGAAACTGAAGCTTTCTTT. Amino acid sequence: CASSGDRVETEAFF.

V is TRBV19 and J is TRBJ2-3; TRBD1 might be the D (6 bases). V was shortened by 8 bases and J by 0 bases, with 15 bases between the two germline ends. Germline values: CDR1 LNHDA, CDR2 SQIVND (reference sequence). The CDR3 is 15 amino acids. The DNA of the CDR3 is TGTGCCAGTCGCACACAGGGAGCCAGCACAGATACGCAGTATTTT. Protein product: CASRTQGASTDTQYF.

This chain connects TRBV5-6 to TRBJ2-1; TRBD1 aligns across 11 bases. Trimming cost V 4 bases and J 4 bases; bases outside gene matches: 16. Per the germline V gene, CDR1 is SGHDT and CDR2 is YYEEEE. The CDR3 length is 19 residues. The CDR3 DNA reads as TGTGCCAGCAGCCCGGACGGACAGGGGGCGTGGGGTCGATACAATGAGCAGTTCTTC. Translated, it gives CASSPDGQGAWGRYNEQFF. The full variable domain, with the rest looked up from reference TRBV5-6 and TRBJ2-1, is DAGVTQSPTHLIKTRGQQVTLRCSPKSGHDTVSWYQQALGQGPQFIFQYYEEEERQRGNFPDRFSGHQFPNYSSELNVNALLLGDSALYLCASSPDGQGAWGRYNEQFFGPGTRLTVL.

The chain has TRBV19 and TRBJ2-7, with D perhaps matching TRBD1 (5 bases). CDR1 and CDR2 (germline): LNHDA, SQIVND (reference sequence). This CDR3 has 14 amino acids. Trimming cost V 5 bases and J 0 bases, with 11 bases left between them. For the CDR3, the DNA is TGTGCCAGTAGTCCCCGGACAATCTCCTACGAGCAGTACTTC. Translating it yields CASSPRTISYEQYF.